This TCR beta chain was recorded in a study of blood T cell repertoires in COVID-19. As for the study in general: Samples came from the United States, Italy and Spain, spanning acute and convalescent COVID-19.

Sequencing used immunoSEQ multiplex PCR; TCRdb keeps in-frame clones, though not all of them. This table has roughly 190,000 clones, about 78% appearing once. Germline V CDR1 and CDR2: SGHVS, FNYEAQ. The CDR3 covers 15 residues. V was clipped by 5 bases and J by 4 bases; unmatched bases: 8. This clone has just a few counts. J is TRBJ1-1 and V is TRBV7-6; TRBD1 agrees at 9 bases. Sequencing was carried out using peripheral blood. The origin of this receptor is a woman between 45 and 60 years old with active or convalescent COVID-19. CDR3 bases: TGTGCCAGCAGCCCCGGACAGGGGTCGAGCACTGAAGCTTTCTTT. Its translation is CASSPGQGSSTEAFF.